The 30 T cell receptor beta chains below were found in one sample sequenced in a study of T cell changes during pregnancy in multiple sclerosis. Clones were read by immunoSEQ multiplex PCR, and TCRdb kept only the in-frame ones, dropping some. The table has about 66,000 clones, roughly 90% seen once; the top ten hold less than 6%. The material was CD8+ T cells from peripheral blood mononuclear cells, obtained before pregnancy. The receptors here all came from a female donor with multiple sclerosis, enrolled in a pregnancy study.

This clone was recorded a few times. V gene TRBV7-9 combines with J gene TRBJ1-2; perhaps TRBD1 as D (6 bases). The V end lost 5 bases, the J end lost 1 base, and 23 bases lay between the germline ends. Germline-derived CDR1 and CDR2 are SEHNR and FQNEAQ (reference sequence). This CDR3 contains 18 residues. The CDR3 loop reads CASSTGQPIPTNNYGYTF. CDR3 DNA: TGTGCCAGCAGCACAGGACAGCCCATACCTACTAATAACTATGGCTACACCTTC.

This chain connects TRBV9 to TRBJ2-2; 10 bases align to TRBD1. This CDR3 comprises 16 residues. The J segment lost 7 bases and the V segment lost 1 base, leaving 7 bases of the junction unmatched. CDR1 SGDLS and CDR2 YYNGEE come from the germline V gene. CDR3 residues: CASSVMTGGAGGELFF. The CDR3, as DNA: TGTGCCAGCAGCGTAATGACAGGGGGCGCGGGCGGGGAGCTGTTTTTT.

The CDR3 here is CASSLSLGWRDGYTF. The CDR3 nucleotides read TGTGCCAGCAGTTTATCACTGGGATGGAGGGATGGCTACACCTTC. V and J are TRBV27 and TRBJ1-2; the D is unclear. V was cut by 0 bases and J by 6 bases, with 14 bases left in between. The V gene's germline CDR1 is MNHEY and CDR2 SMNVEV (reference sequence). The CDR3 runs to 15 residues.

The chain couples TRBV11-2 to TRBJ1-2; 8 nucleotides align to TRBD1. V was pared by 0 bases and J by 8 bases, with 8 bases of the junction left unmatched. The germline CDR1 and CDR2 sequences are SGHAT and FQNNGV. This CDR3 has 15 residues. The CDR3 region is CASSLDPAGGFGYTF. The CDR3 bases are TGTGCCAGCAGCTTAGATCCCGCAGGGGGCTTCGGCTACACCTTC.

The chain links TRBV25-1 to TRBJ1-5; D might be TRBD1 (5 bases). The V end lost 3 bases, the J end lost 4 bases, and 13 bases lay between the germline ends. Germline values: CDR1 MGHDK, CDR2 SYGVNS. The CDR3 is 15 residues long. DNA for the CDR3: TGTGCCAGCAGTGACGGTCCGACAGCTAATCAGCCCCAGCATTTT. Encoded protein: CASSDGPTANQPQHF.

Notes on this clone: This sample also contains other DNA sequences that code for the same CDR3. V and J are TRBV19 and TRBJ1-5; 10 nucleotides match TRBD1. CDR3 length: 14 amino acids. CDR1 and CDR2 from the germline V gene are LNHDA and SQIVND (reference sequence). Trimming at V came to 11 bases and at J to 0 bases, leaving 4 bases not matched to a gene. The CDR3 coding sequence is TGTGCCGGGGGGACAGGGGATAGCAATCAGCCCCAGCATTTT. Translation: CAGGTGDSNQPQHF.

The J gene is TRBJ1-5, the V gene TRBV30; 8 bases are a match to TRBD1. The J segment lost 1 base and the V segment lost 3 bases, leaving 2 bases of the junction unmatched. Germline V lookup: CDR1 GTSNPN, CDR2 SVGIG (reference sequence). This CDR3 is 14 amino acids long. Here the CDR3 reads CAWSYRGSNQPQHF. DNA for the CDR3: TGTGCCTGGAGCTACAGGGGGAGCAATCAGCCCCAGCATTTT.

V usage is TRBV5-1 and J usage is TRBJ2-1; TRBD1 aligns across 7 bases. CDR1 SGHRS and CDR2 YFSETQ come from the germline V gene. This CDR3 is 17 amino acids long. V trimming: 8 bases; J trimming: 2 bases; junction bases outside the gene matches: 16. CDR3: CASIPSVGTATYNEQFF. The CDR3 DNA follows: TGCGCCAGTATTCCGTCCGTCGGGACAGCCACCTACAATGAGCAGTTCTTC. Based on the CDR3 plus reference TRBV5-1 and TRBJ2-1, the full variable domain is KAGVTQTPRYLIKTRGQQVTLSCSPISGHRSVSWYQQTPGQGLQFLFEYFSETQRNKGNFPGRFSGRQFSNSRSEMNVSTLELGDSALYLCASIPSVGTATYNEQFFGPGTRLTVL.

The chain carries TRBV9 and TRBJ2-7, with D possibly matching TRBD2 (7 bases). The length of the CDR3 is 15 residues. The germline gives CDR1 SGDLS, CDR2 YYNGEE. Trimming left V 2 bases short and J 4 bases short, with 16 bases between. CDR3 bases: TGTGCCAGCAGCGTTTCCGGAGGGGGGGCATACGAGCAGTACTTC. This gives the protein CASSVSGGGAYEQYF.

The CDR3 region has the DNA TGTGCCAGCAGATCCACAGGAGTCGAGGAGTTCTTC. Encoded protein: CASRSTGVEEFF. The chain carries TRBV7-9 and TRBJ2-1; TRBD1 is a possible D gene (5 bases). The germline gives CDR1 SEHNR, CDR2 FQNEAQ (reference sequence). This CDR3 spans 12 amino acids. Trimming removed 6 bases from V and 14 bases from J, with 17 bases in between.

This chain links TRBV7-3 with TRBJ2-1; 7 bases are shared with TRBD1. V lost 4 bases to trimming and J lost 7 bases; unmatched junction nucleotides: 4. The germline V gene encodes CDR1 SGHTA and CDR2 FQGTGA. The CDR3 length is 13 residues. CDR3 DNA sequence: TGTGCCAGCAGCTATCTCAGGGGGAATGAGCAGTTCTTC. This codes for CASSYLRGNEQFF. Looking up the rest from reference TRBV7-3 and TRBJ2-1 gives the full variable domain: GAGVSQTPSNKVTEKGKYVELRCDPISGHTALYWYRQSLGQGPEFLIYFQGTGAADDSGLPNDRFFAVRPEGSVSTLKIQRTERGDSAVYLCASSYLRGNEQFFGPGTRLTVL.

V is TRBV4-1 and J is TRBJ2-5; D is possibly TRBD2 (5 bases). Germline CDR1 MGHRA, CDR2 YSYEKL. The CDR3 covers 17 residues. Trimming left V 2 bases short and J 4 bases short, with 20 bases between. The DNA of the CDR3 is TGCGCCAGCAGCCAAATGGGGAGAGACAACTTTTTAGAGACCCAGTACTTC. It encodes CASSQMGRDNFLETQYF.

This chain's CDR3 is CASSPDLAGNYYWEQYF. CDR3 bases: TGTGCCAGCAGCCCCGACCTGGCGGGGAATTATTACTGGGAGCAGTACTTC. This sequence joins TRBV7-8 and TRBJ2-7; maybe TRBD2 (6 bases). V was pared by 5 bases and J by 7 bases, with 27 bases between. Per germline, CDR1 SGHVS and CDR2 FQNEAQ. The CDR3 is 17 amino acids.

The chain is built from TRBV18 and TRBJ2-1; D is perhaps TRBD2 (6 bases). The CDR3 runs to 18 residues. CDR1 and CDR2 (germline): KGHSH, LQKENI. V dropped 2 bases and J dropped 7 bases, with 24 bases sitting between them. CDR3 loop: CASSPSVVGPSVGNEQFF. CDR3 nucleotide sequence: TGTGCCAGCTCACCAAGTGTTGTAGGGCCTAGCGTAGGGAATGAGCAGTTCTTC. The full variable domain, its missing parts supplied by reference TRBV18 and TRBJ2-1, is NAGVMQNPRHLVRRRGQEARLRCSPMKGHSHVYWYRQLPEEGLKFMVYLQKENIIDESGMPKERFSAEFPKEGPSILRIQQVVRGDSAAYFCASSPSVVGPSVGNEQFFGPGTRLTVL.

The chain is built from TRBV4-1 and TRBJ2-7, with TRBD1 identical over 7 bases. J lost 3 bases, V lost 0 bases, and 5 bases had no gene match. The V gene's germline CDR1 is MGHRA and CDR2 YSYEKL. The CDR3 totals 15 residues. CDR3 DNA: TGCGCCAGCAGCCAAGACCATACAGGGGACTACGAGCAGTACTTC. Translation: CASSQDHTGDYEQYF.

This sequence joins TRBV6-1 and TRBJ1-2, with 7 bases fitting TRBD1. The germline V gene has CDR1 MNHNS and CDR2 SASEGT. The CDR3 consists of 13 residues. V gave up 8 bases and J gave up 6 bases; unmatched junction bases: 9. CDR3 sequence (DNA): TGTGCCAGCGACGAGTCAGGGGGAGATGGCTACACCTTC. Protein: CASDESGGDGYTF.

This chain links TRBV5-6 with TRBJ2-7, with TRBD1 identical over 9 bases. V lost 0 bases to trimming and J lost 3 bases; unmatched junction nucleotides: 7. In germline, CDR1 is SGHDT, CDR2 YYEEEE. This CDR3 is built from 16 residues. DNA for the CDR3: TGTGCCAGCAGCTTGGCGGGGACAGGGAGAGGCTACGAGCAGTACTTC. Residues: CASSLAGTGRGYEQYF.

The chain links TRBV2 to TRBJ2-3; the D gene is possibly TRBD2 (5 bases). V lost 8 bases and J lost 3, with 18 bases in between. CDR3 length: 15 amino acids. Germline loops: CDR1 SNHLY, CDR2 FYNNEI. Here the CDR3 reads CASVSLTIGTDTQYF. The DNA for the CDR3 is TGTGCCAGCGTAAGCCTGACTATTGGGACAGATACGCAGTATTTT.

The J gene is TRBJ1-1, the V gene TRBV25-1; D is ambiguous. Germline CDR1 MGHDK, CDR2 SYGVNS. Trimming left V 6 bases short and J 7 bases short, with 9 bases between. The CDR3 is made up of 11 amino acids. CDR3 sequence (DNA): TGTGCCAGCAGCCCCGGGGATGAAGCTTTCTTT. Its protein product is CASSPGDEAFF. The full variable domain, with the rest looked up from reference TRBV25-1 and TRBJ1-1, is EADIYQTPRYLVIGTGKKITLECSQTMGHDKMYWYQQDPGMELHLIHYSYGVNSTEKGDLSSESTVSRIRTEHFPLTLESARPSHTSQYLCASSPGDEAFFGQGTRLTVV.

This chain joins TRBV7-9 and TRBJ1-1, with 7 bases fitting TRBD1. V lost 5 bases and J lost 7; bases outside the gene matches: 4. The CDR3 has 12 amino acids. Per germline, CDR1 SEHNR and CDR2 FQNEAQ (reference sequence). CDR3 sequence: CASSADRDEAFF. CDR3 nucleotide sequence: TGTGCCAGCAGCGCAGACAGGGATGAAGCTTTCTTT.

The V and J genes are TRBV29-1 and TRBJ1-1; D gene uncertain. Trimming shortened V by 3 bases and J by 11 bases, and 16 bases separated the two germline ends. The CDR3 is 12 residues long. Germline V CDR1 and CDR2: SQVTM, ANQGSEA. The CDR3 DNA is TGCAGCGTTGATTTGGACGCTGGCGGGGCTTTCTTT. It specifies CSVDLDAGGAFF. The variable domain in full, completed from reference TRBV29-1 and TRBJ1-1, reads SAVISQKPSRDICQRGTSLTIQCQVDSQVTMMFWYRQQPGQSLTLIATANQGSEATYESGFVIDKFPISRPNLTFSTLTVSNMSPEDSSIYLCSVDLDAGGAFFGQGTRLTVV.

This clone was seen more than once but under ten times. The chain is built from TRBV6-5 and TRBJ1-1, with a weak D call TRBD1 (6 bases). The CDR3 consists of 15 residues. V gave up 6 bases and J gave up 4 bases, with 18 bases separating them. Germline V lookup: CDR1 MNHEY, CDR2 SVGAGI. CDR3: CASSSTLGQTTEAFF. The CDR3 DNA reads TGTGCCAGCAGCAGCACACTCGGACAGACCACTGAAGCTTTCTTT.

The chain uses TRBV9 and TRBJ2-7; 7 nucleotides align to TRBD1. CDR3 size: 12 residues. Looked up from germline, CDR1 is SGDLS and CDR2 is YYNGEE. The junction had 3 bases not matched to a gene; V was cut back by 4 bases and J by 5 bases. The CDR3 nucleotides read TGTGCCAGCAGCCTACAGGGGCACGAGCAGTACTTC. It translates to CASSLQGHEQYF.

V gene TRBV27 combines with J gene TRBJ2-1, with 7 bases lining up with TRBD1. The CDR3 spans 15 residues. CDR1 MNHEY and CDR2 SMNVEV come from the germline V gene (reference sequence). Trimming took 3 bases from V and 6 from J; bases not matched to a gene: 8. The CDR3 DNA reads TGTGCCAGCAGTTTCGGTACAGGGGTCTTCAATGAGCAGTTCTTC. This gives the protein CASSFGTGVFNEQFF.

The rearrangement joins TRBV6-7 to TRBJ1-2; no firm D call. TRBV6-7 is an open reading frame, and its role is uncertain. Trimming removed 4 bases from V and 7 bases from J, with 13 bases in between. There are 13 residues in the CDR3. This CDR3 is CASSSPRGVGYTF. The CDR3 region has the DNA TGTGCCAGCAGTTCGCCACGGGGTGTTGGCTACACCTTC.

In its sample, this clone was seen once. V is TRBV11-2 and J is TRBJ2-5; weak D call: TRBD1 (7 bases). Trimming took 5 bases from V and 3 from J, leaving 19 bases between them. The CDR3 consists of 16 residues. Germline values: CDR1 SGHAT, CDR2 FQNNGV. The CDR3 reads CASSRGTAKRKETQYF. The CDR3 bases are TGTGCCAGCAGCCGCGGGACAGCCAAGCGGAAAGAGACCCAGTACTTC.

The J gene is TRBJ2-1, the V gene TRBV10-3; the D is unclear. CDR1 is ENHRY and CDR2 is SYGVKD in the germline V gene. Trimming pared 3 bases from V and 9 bases from J, leaving 12 bases between. The CDR3 runs 13 residues. This CDR3 is CAISDKASGEQFF. The CDR3 DNA reads TGTGCCATCAGTGACAAGGCTAGTGGTGAGCAGTTCTTC.

This chain uses TRBV7-2 with TRBJ1-2; no definite D call. This CDR3 has 15 amino acids. The germline CDR1 and CDR2 sequences are SGHTA and FQGNSA. The germline V and J ends were trimmed by 8 bases and 8 bases, with 24 bases remaining between them. DNA for the CDR3: TGTGCCAGCCTCTCAGGTCCCTATCTTACTGAGGGCTACACCTTC. Residues: CASLSGPYLTEGYTF.

The J gene is TRBJ2-2, the V gene TRBV5-4, with 8 bases identical to TRBD1. The V and J ends lost 0 bases and 7 bases, in that order; junction bases with no gene match: 2. The CDR3 totals 14 residues. In germline, CDR1 is SGHNT, CDR2 YYREEE (reference sequence). The CDR3 DNA follows: TGTGCCAGCAGCTTGGTTACAGGGGGCGGGGAGCTGTTTTTT. The encoded protein is CASSLVTGGGELFF. Combining the CDR3 with reference TRBV5-4 and TRBJ2-2 gives the whole variable domain ETGVTQSPTHLIKTRGQQVTLRCSSQSGHNTVSWYQQALGQGPQFIFQYYREEENGRGNFPPRFSGLQFPNYSSELNVNALELDDSALYLCASSLVTGGGELFFGEGSRLTVL.

The CDR3 coding sequence is TGCGCCAGCCCTTGGGGGGGGTTCCCCTATAATTCACCCCTCCACTTT. This translates into CASPWGGFPYNSPLHF. The chain combines TRBV10-1 with TRBJ1-6, with D tentatively TRBD1 (5 bases). The CDR3 sequence is 16 residues long. The V end was cut by 8 bases, the J end by 2 bases, with 16 bases between. Germline V gives CDR1 WNHNN, CDR2 SYGVQD (reference sequence).